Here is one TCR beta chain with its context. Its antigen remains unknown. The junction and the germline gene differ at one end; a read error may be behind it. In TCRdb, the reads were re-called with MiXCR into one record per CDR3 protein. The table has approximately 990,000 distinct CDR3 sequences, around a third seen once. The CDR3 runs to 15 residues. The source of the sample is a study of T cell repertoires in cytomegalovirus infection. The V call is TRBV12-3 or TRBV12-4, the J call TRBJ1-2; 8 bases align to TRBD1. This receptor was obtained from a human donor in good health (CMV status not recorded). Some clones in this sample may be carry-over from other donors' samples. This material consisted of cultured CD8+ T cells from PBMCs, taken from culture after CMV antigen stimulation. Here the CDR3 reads CASSLFTGGNYGYSF. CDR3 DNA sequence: TGTGCCAGCAGTTTATTCACAGGGGGAAACTATGGCTACTCCTTC.